This TCR beta chain was obtained from a study of OX40 agonist ivuxolimab in advanced cancers. The method was immunoSEQ multiplex PCR; TCRdb's version includes in-frame clones alone and lacks a portion of them. The sample records about 82,000 clones, about 85% being singletons. In germline, CDR1 is SGHTA, CDR2 FQGTGA. Trimming removed 2 bases from V and 5 bases from J, with 18 bases in between. The CDR3 is 16 amino acids. The sequences come from CD4+ or CD8+ T cells sorted from blood, collected in a trial of the OX40 agonist ivuxolimab. The TCR sequence derives from an adult with an advanced solid tumor such as melanoma, head and neck, liver or kidney cancer. The V and J genes are TRBV7-3 and TRBJ1-1, with D perhaps TRBD1 (6 bases). CDR3: CASSLSRGQGGTEAFF. The CDR3 DNA is TGTGCCAGCAGCTTATCTCGGGGCCAAGGGGGGACTGAAGCTTTCTTT.